The T cell receptor (beta chain) under discussion was sequenced for a study of beta chain features in type 1 diabetes (dated by TCRdb to 2017 to 2018). For context, the study as a whole: Mean age, gender distribution, total cell number and subset yield did not differ between patients and healthy donors. A total of 85 million to 140 million sorted cells were examined across all samples, and a strong correlation was observed between cell number per subset and RNA yield. The study compared TCRB repertoires of sorted circulating CD4+ T cell subsets between recently diagnosed type 1 diabetes patients and matched healthy donors. Regulatory and stem cell-like memory subsets were isolated from only 8 patients and about eight healthy donors, whereas naive and central memory subsets came from all 30 or so donors.

Each donor gave one peripheral blood draw, approximately 110 mL on average, collected into heparinised tubes. A BD FACSAria II was used to sort naive, central memory, regulatory and stem cell-like memory CD4+ T cells with a panel that included CD45RO, CCR7, CD25, CD127, CD95 and CD27. Every sorted population had a purity above 95%. PBMCs were isolated right away by Lymphoprep density gradient centrifugation and were stained directly, without culture. Samples were stained and sorted in pairs, with one healthy donor and one patient per experiment, so that batch effects were minimized. This clone was counted only a few times. Its antigen is currently not known. No much larger clone is present one base from it, and per-base qualities are unavailable. The entire amount of isolated RNA was reverse transcribed using the High Capacity cDNA Reverse Transcription Kit, so the sequenced TCRB transcripts were expressed ones. Deep immunoSEQ sequencing was applied to naive, central memory and regulatory T cell samples, giving an average of roughly 3.5 million total reads per sample. After sorted cells were lysed in RLT buffer, RNA was extracted with DNase-treated RNeasy Micro or Mini kits, with the choice depending on cell number. Each cell subset was processed on its own to prevent cross-contamination, while patient and healthy donor samples were processed together. The immunoSEQ multiplex PCR was used to amplify TCRB sequences from cDNA, yielding 87-bp fragments that span the CDR3 region. Amplicons were sequenced on the Illumina HiSeq platform. In the authors' own workflow: Synthetic template baselines were used to correct PCR bias computationally, reads within Hamming distance 2 were collapsed, and singletons that could not be merged were discarded. By aligning reads against IMGT, V, D and J genes, CDR3 length, and insertions or deletions at six rearrangement sites were assigned. Within each subset, clonotype counts were normalized to the number of sorted cells before true diversity and Gini coefficients were calculated with the tcR R package. Repertoire sharing was quantified using the overlap coefficient calculated on TCRB nucleotide sequences. As a proxy for the pre-selection repertoire, out-of-frame TCRB sequences from naive cells were analyzed. Imported from immuneACCESS, the table was reduced by TCRdb to in-frame sequences with V and J called. These copies leave out some clones; in studies compared against another copy, an unresolved V gene accounts for under half, and the cause of the remainder is not known. D and trimming were read from the DNA, whereas the V and J calls and clone size are those reported in that table. This sample comprises nearly 700,000 clones, about an eighth of them detected only once. 0.02% to 0.025% of the sample comes from the top ten.

Points the paper makes about the study in general: HLA sub-analyses involved small numbers of individuals, so any influence of HLA type on TCRB rearrangement remained unresolved. Because cDNA rather than genomic DNA was sequenced, highly expressing activated cells could have been over-represented, although no difference in activation and CD3 levels was found between groups. Type 1 diabetes patients showed a moderate but significant shortening of TCRB CDR3 length in all four CD4+ subsets. PCR may preferentially amplify shorter templates, but because patient and control samples were amplified and corrected together, any resulting skew would affect both groups equally. At VDJ recombination sites, type 1 diabetes patients had fewer insertions and more deleted nucleotides, which implies abnormalities in thymic rearrangement. Naive, central memory and regulatory TCRB repertoires appeared to be more similar among patients than among healthy donors.

The CDR3 contains 15 residues, cysteine and phenylalanine counted. Only the CDR3 part of the read is kept: 45 bases, read in frame from the first base. V lost 2 bases and J lost 7 bases; the stretch between them is 14 bases long. CDR1 and CDR2 are read off the germline V gene (reference sequence) as SEHNR and FQNEAQ. Material: naive CD4+ T cells from blood. The sample's cell subset or site, from its label and the paper: true naive CD4+ T cells. The clonotype originates from a man between 18 and 35 years old with type 1 diabetes. The chain was built from TRBV7-9 and TRBJ1-4, and possibly TRBD1, on 5 matching bases. CDR3 region: CASSLPKGRGEKLFF. The DNA sequence is given as TGTGCCAGCAGCTTACCCAAGGGACGAGGTGAAAAACTGTTTTTT. The CDR3, completed at both ends by the reference TRBV7-9 and TRBJ1-4 genes, gives the full variable domain DTGVSQNPRHKITKRGQNVTFRCDPISEHNRLYWYRQTLGQGPEFLTYFQNEAQLEKSRLLSDRFSAERPKGSFSTLEIQRTEQGDSAMYLCASSLPKGRGEKLFFGSGTQLSVL.